This T cell receptor (beta chain) is drawn from a study of blood T cells in healthy people across ages. A second PCR of about 6 to 12 cycles used a sample-barcoded 5' primer and a J-beta primer mix. One entry per CDR3 protein results from TCRdb running MiXCR on the 5' RACE reads. The sample yields roughly 2 million distinct CDR3 sequences, approximately 50% seen once. Germline lookup yields CDR1 LNHNV and CDR2 YYDKDF (reference sequence). The CDR3 spans 14 residues. Trimming pared 0 bases from V and 8 bases from J, leaving 13 bases between. This clonotype was recorded a few times. This clonotype was sampled from a woman aged 40-49 years in good health. Sequencing input: blood. The chain links TRBV15 to TRBJ2-5; D is unclear. CDR3 loop: CATSRDRKGETQYF. As DNA, the CDR3 is TGTGCCACCAGCAGAGATCGTAAAGGAGAAACCCAGTACTTC.